The sequence of this T cell receptor beta chain was determined in a study of blood T cell repertoires in COVID-19. As for the study in general: The United States, Italy and Spain provided the acute and convalescent COVID-19 samples.

Clinical history reported by participants formed the basis on which cohorts were assigned. Two negative PCRs, clearance, or symptom resolution characterized the recovered Cohort 3 donors. This clone has only a few counts. The CDR3 spans 13 residues. The germline V gene has CDR1 SGHNT and CDR2 YENEEA. Trimming cost V 5 bases and J 5 bases, with 9 bases left between them. The authors' processing: By means of reference gene primer amplification, nucleated cell counts were estimated. The table came from immunoSEQ multiplex PCR; TCRdb's copy has only in-frame clones and leaves some out. V and J calls plus clone size are reproduced from that table; the DNA served to infer D and trimming. The table includes 130,000 to 150,000 clones, around four fifths detected once.

The origin of this receptor is a woman in her 40s who had recovered from COVID-19. Source material: PBMCs or T cells enriched from blood (not recorded which). The chain combines TRBV11-3 with TRBJ2-2; D may be TRBD1 (6 bases). CDR3 DNA sequence: TGTGCCAGCAGCGCACAGGGTACCGGGGAGCTGTTTTTT. It codes for CASSAQGTGELFF.